This TCR beta chain was found in a study of CD8 T cells in Susac syndrome. The authors sequenced TCR beta from blood CD8+ and CD4+ T cells. RNA, at about 0.5 to 1 ug, was reverse transcribed with random hexamers. Amplification of the TCR beta CDR3 was carried out by immunoSEQ multiplex PCR, which spanned a total of 54 Vbeta and 13 Jbeta segments. TCRdb analysed the immunoSEQ multiplex PCR reads with MiXCR anew, one entry per CDR3 protein. The table shows around 230,000 distinct CDR3 sequences, with 95% occurring only once. The germline V gene has CDR1 GTSNPN and CDR2 SVGIG (reference sequence). The CDR3 is made up of 13 amino acids. With 1 base removed from V and 2 bases from J, the gap between germline ends came to 6 bases.

This TCR was recovered from a human donor with multiple sclerosis. Sequencing was performed on CD4+ T cells from PBMCs. This chain links TRBV30 with TRBJ1-5; no definite D call. The CDR3 coding sequence is TGTGCCTGGAGTGATAACGGCAATCAGCCCCAGCATTTT. As protein: CAWSDNGNQPQHF.